This entry features one T cell receptor (beta chain) sequence. Antigen unknown. The data originate from a study of T cells expressing NK-cell markers. Study information: Obtained from sorted CD3+CD56+NKG2C+, CD3+CD56+NKG2C- and CD3+CD56-NKG2C+ T cells were the TCR beta repertoires. Seven of the eight sequenced donors were classified as HCMV-seropositive, and one was classified as seronegative.

TCRdb reprocessed the 5' RACE reads and stores each CDR3 protein as one record, lacking DNA. The repertoire shows about 540,000 distinct CDR3 sequences; the top ten hold approximately 3.5%. CDR1 is SGHNT and CDR2 is YYREEE in the germline V gene (reference sequence). The CDR3 sequence is 14 residues long. Study conclusions and caveats: More than 5 donors showed dominant NKG2C+ clonotypes comprising about 1.0-7.5% of their CD8+ T cells.

The specimen was blood T cells: a sorted CD56 or NKG2C T cell subset, CD4+ or CD8+ T cells, or bulk PBMC T cells (not recorded which). V usage is TRBV5-4 and J usage is TRBJ2-2. The sequence was obtained from a man younger than 35 in good health. The CDR3 spells CASSPDGPLGELFF.